This TCR beta chain comes out of a study of blood T cell repertoires in COVID-19. Across the study: The United States, Italy and Spain supplied acute and convalescent COVID-19 samples. The cDNA or gDNA used as material had been derived from T cells, B-cell-depleted T cells, or PBMCs.

Trimming removed 4 bases from V and 1 base from J, with 10 bases in between. This CDR3 comprises 14 residues. CDR1 and CDR2 from the germline V gene are SNHLY and FYNNEI. Participant age was roughly 18 to 95 years, and participants resided in fewer than 25 US areas. Participants' own reports of clinical history determined their cohort assignment. Repertoires were generated with immunoSEQ multiplex PCR, while TCRdb's copy carries only in-frame clones and drops some. In the table there are roughly 500,000 clones, around nine tenths of which are singletons. This rearrangement joins TRBV2 to TRBJ2-5; D possibly corresponds to TRBD1 (5 bases). The receptor comes from a woman between 35 and 50 years old who had recovered from COVID-19. Sequenced input: PBMCs or T cells enriched from blood (not recorded which). The CDR3 coding sequence is TGTGCCAGCAGTGCATACAGGAGCCAAGAGACCCAGTACTTC. This sequence encodes CASSAYRSQETQYF.